This TCR beta chain was identified in a study of sequential checkpoint blockade in melanoma. Overall study: TCRbeta immunosequencing was performed on DNA from around 91 pretreatment melanoma tumor samples. After nivolumab or ipilimumab alone, 20 to 25 patients had week-13 rebiopsies. Notes on the study in general: PD-L1 staining and CD8+ counts, not mutational load, tracked tumor T-cell clonality.

Trimming at V came to 3 bases and at J to 0 bases, leaving 4 bases not matched to a gene. The CDR3 covers 15 residues. From germline, CDR1 is SGHRS and CDR2 YFSETQ. Comment on this clone: The target antigen is unknown.

The treatment here: randomized to nivolumab then ipilimumab (arm A) or the reverse (arm B). Repertoires were generated with immunoSEQ multiplex PCR, while TCRdb's copy carries only in-frame clones and drops some. The repertoire holds 10,000 to 15,000 clones, with approximately 22% as singletons. The chain combines TRBV5-1 with TRBJ1-2; 8 bases map to TRBD1. This TCR was sampled from a human donor with melanoma. Sequenced material: tumor tissue (inferred from file names), taken from a patient given nivolumab and ipilimumab in sequence. DNA of the CDR3: TGCGCCAGCAGCTCGACAGGGGAAACTAACTATGGCTACACCTTC. Translation gives CASSSTGETNYGYTF. Variable domain in full (rest from reference TRBV5-1 and TRBJ1-2): KAGVTQTPRYLIKTRGQQVTLSCSPISGHRSVSWYQQTPGQGLQFLFEYFSETQRNKGNFPGRFSGRQFSNSRSEMNVSTLELGDSALYLCASSSTGETNYGYTFGSGTRLTVV.